The 24 T cell receptor beta chains in this list originate from one sample, sequenced in a study of cytomegalovirus exposure and HLA in healthy donors. Both 60 Vbeta primers and 13 Jbeta primers went into the PCR. Sequenced by immunoSEQ multiplex PCR; TCRdb stores in-frame clones only, minus some. The sample has around 150,000 clones; about 63% are singletons. The sequencing sample was made of PBMCs. The receptors were gathered from a woman aged 35 to 49 in good health and CMV-seropositive.

The chain couples TRBV6-6 to TRBJ2-2, with 8 bases lining up with TRBD1. V gave up 4 bases and J gave up 4 bases; unmatched junction bases: 5. This CDR3 comprises 15 residues. Germline values: CDR1 MNHNY, CDR2 SVGAGI (reference sequence). The CDR3 loop is CASSFNRGSTGELFF. CDR3 sequence (DNA): TGTGCCAGCAGTTTTAACAGGGGGAGCACCGGGGAGCTGTTTTTT.

The genes are TRBV20-1 and TRBJ2-5; TRBD1 is a possible D gene (5 bases). Looked up from germline, CDR1 is DFQATT and CDR2 is SNEGSKA (reference sequence). The CDR3 is made up of 11 amino acids. The CDR3 nucleotides are TGCAGCCCTGACAGCCAAGAGACCCAGTACTTC. It is translated as CSPDSQETQYF.

This clone was counted only a few times. V gene TRBV9 combines with J gene TRBJ2-5; 8 bases match TRBD2. CDR1 and CDR2 from the germline V gene are SGDLS and YYNGEE. V dropped 2 bases and J dropped 7; count of bases not matched to a gene: 7. This CDR3 spans 14 amino acids. CDR3 nucleotide sequence: TGTGCCAGCAGCGTGAGCCCGGGGGGGGCGACCCAGTACTTC. Amino acids: CASSVSPGGATQYF.

The rearrangement uses TRBV5-8 and TRBJ2-3, with 10 bases fitting TRBD2. Germline-derived CDR1 and CDR2 are SGHTS and YDEGEE. The CDR3 consists of 15 residues. The V gene end was trimmed by 3 bases and the J gene end by 4 bases; junction bases not matched to a gene: 5. CDR3 sequence (DNA): TGTGCCAGCAGCTGGCGGCTAGCGGGGGCAGATACGCAGTATTTT. Its protein is CASSWRLAGADTQYF.

This chain uses TRBV18 with TRBJ2-2, with D possibly matching TRBD1 (6 bases). Germline V CDR1 and CDR2: KGHSH, LQKENI. The CDR3 loop spans 18 amino acids. V lost 0 bases and J lost 4, with 18 bases in between. The CDR3 nucleotides are TGTGCCAGCTCACCACCGGGTTTCGGTACAGGGAGCACCGGGGAGCTGTTTTTT. It encodes CASSPPGFGTGSTGELFF.

This chain joins TRBV7-8 and TRBJ2-5; 7 bases match TRBD1. With the DNA end fitting TRBJ2-7 better, the J assignment may be wrong. The V gene's germline CDR1 is SGHVS and CDR2 FQNEAQ. The CDR3 runs 15 residues. The CDR3 DNA sequence: TGTGCCAGCAGCCCTTCTAGGGGGCGCATTTACGAGCAGTACTTC. Its translation: CASSPSRGRIYEQYF.

The chain employs TRBV6-5 and TRBJ2-7, with D maybe TRBD2 (7 bases). This CDR3 region has 15 residues. CDR1 and CDR2 from the germline V gene are MNHEY and SVGAGI. V was cut by 0 bases and J by 5 bases, with 14 bases left in between. Here the CDR3 DNA reads TGTGCCAGCAGTTACTCGGGGGGGCGCGGGAACGAGCAGTACTTC. Protein sequence: CASSYSGGRGNEQYF.

The CDR3 DNA reads TGCGCCAGCAGCCAAGGTGAAGCGGGAGGGGTAGCTGAGACCCAGTACTTC. The encoded protein is CASSQGEAGGVAETQYF. This rearrangement joins TRBV4-3 to TRBJ2-5; 10 bases are shared with TRBD2. Germline loops: CDR1 LGHNA, CDR2 YSLEER. V trimming: 1 base; J trimming: 5 bases; junction bases outside the gene matches: 10. The CDR3 is 17 amino acids.

The chain combines TRBV10-2 with TRBJ2-1; tentatively, D is TRBD2 (6 bases). V was trimmed by 7 bases and J by 3 bases, leaving 7 bases between them. Germline V gene data show CDR1 as WSHSY and CDR2 as SAAADI. This CDR3 spans 12 amino acids. The CDR3 protein is CASTGDYNEQFF. The CDR3 DNA is TGCGCCAGCACGGGGGACTACAATGAGCAGTTCTTC.

The rearrangement links TRBV4-2 to TRBJ2-3; 13 nucleotides agree with TRBD2. V gave up 1 base and J gave up 1 base; unmatched junction bases: 8. This CDR3 is 19 amino acids long. CDR1 LGHNA and CDR2 YNFKEQ come from the germline V gene. In DNA, the CDR3 is TGTGCCAGCAGCCAAGTACTAGCGGGAGGGCCTGGGGGCACAGATACGCAGTATTTT. This codes for CASSQVLAGGPGGTDTQYF.

J is TRBJ2-2 and V is TRBV20-1; D gene unclear. The CDR3 is 11 amino acids. V lost 3 bases and J 5 bases, leaving 4 bases between the germline ends. CDR1 is DFQATT and CDR2 is SNEGSKA in the germline V gene (reference sequence). CDR3: CSARATGELFF. The CDR3 coding sequence is TGCAGTGCTAGGGCAACCGGGGAGCTGTTTTTT.

This clone was detected only a few times. Germline and junction disagree at one end, which may indicate a read error. The chain couples TRBV19 to TRBJ1-2; 7 bases are shared with TRBD1. The V gene's germline CDR1 is LNHDA and CDR2 SQIVND (reference sequence). This CDR3 is built from 12 residues. In nucleotides, the CDR3 is TGTGCCAGTAGCAAGGGGGCGCGCGGCTACCCCTTC. Protein: CASSKGARGYPF.

Worth noting for this clone: A read error may account for a junction end that differs from germline. V usage is TRBV7-2 and J usage is TRBJ1-2; D remains unclear. Germline CDR1 reads SGHTA; CDR2 reads FQGNSA. This CDR3 spans 13 amino acids. The CDR3 loop is CASSLNTDYGYPF. In nucleotides, the CDR3 is TGTGCCAGCAGCTTAAACACAGACTATGGCTACCCCTTC.

This clone was counted once. V usage is TRBV2 and J usage is TRBJ1-5; D is undetermined. The V gene lost 4 bases and the J gene lost 0 bases, with 7 bases spanning the gap. The CDR3 covers 14 residues. The V gene's germline CDR1 is SNHLY and CDR2 FYNNEI. CDR3 residues: CASSATYSNQPQHF. Here the CDR3 DNA reads TGTGCCAGCAGTGCTACGTATAGCAATCAGCCCCAGCATTTT. The variable domain in full, with the rest retrieved from reference TRBV2 and TRBJ1-5, is EPEVTQTPSHQVTQMGQEVILRCVPISNHLYFYWYRQILGQKVEFLVSFYNNEISEKSEIFDDQFSVERPDGSNFTLKIRSTKLEDSAMYFCASSATYSNQPQHFGDGTRLSIL.

In its sample, this clone was seen a few times. Here the CDR3 DNA reads TGTGCCGGGGGGGCAGCGGGGGGGCGCAACGAGCAGTACTTC. This codes for CAGGAAGGRNEQYF. The V call is TRBV6-1, the J call TRBJ2-7, with TRBD2 identical over 10 bases. V gave up 11 bases and J gave up 5 bases; unmatched junction bases: 12. CDR1 MNHNS and CDR2 SASEGT come from the germline V gene. The CDR3 covers 14 residues.

V usage is TRBV18 and J usage is TRBJ2-5; no definite D call. The CDR3 length is 12 residues. The germline V and J ends were trimmed by 3 bases and 3 bases, with 5 bases remaining between them. Germline V gives CDR1 KGHSH, CDR2 LQKENI. The CDR3 DNA reads TGTGCCAGCTCACCCCCGGAAGAGACCCAGTACTTC. It codes for CASSPPEETQYF. The entire variable domain, with the rest obtained from reference TRBV18 and TRBJ2-5, is as follows: NAGVMQNPRHLVRRRGQEARLRCSPMKGHSHVYWYRQLPEEGLKFMVYLQKENIIDESGMPKERFSAEFPKEGPSILRIQQVVRGDSAAYFCASSPPEETQYFGPGTRLLVL.

CDR3 in DNA: TGTGCCAGCAGCTTAAGACCCCCGACAGGTGTGGACGAGCAGTACTTC. This translates into CASSLRPPTGVDEQYF. This chain links TRBV7-2 with TRBJ2-7, with D perhaps TRBD1 (6 bases). CDR1 is SGHTA and CDR2 is FQGNSA in the germline V gene. The V end was cut by 2 bases, the J end by 5 bases, with 19 bases between. This CDR3 spans 16 amino acids. Full variable domain (missing parts from reference TRBV7-2 and TRBJ2-7): GAGVSQSPSNKVTEKGKDVELRCDPISGHTALYWYRQSLGQGLEFLIYFQGNSAPDKSGLPSDRFSAERTGGSVSTLTIQRTQQEDSAVYLCASSLRPPTGVDEQYFGPGTRLTVT.

The chain uses TRBV27 and TRBJ1-4, with D unclear. Germline assignment: CDR1 MNHEY and CDR2 SMNVEV (reference sequence). This CDR3 spans 14 amino acids. Between the trimmed V and J ends, which lost 5 bases and 3 bases, there was a span of 10 bases. This chain's CDR3 is CASSQSAANEKLFF. CDR3 sequence (DNA): TGTGCCAGCAGTCAATCGGCGGCTAATGAAAAACTGTTTTTT.

The V call is TRBV6-1, the J call TRBJ1-1; unclear D gene. CDR3 length: 13 residues. Germline CDR1 and CDR2: MNHNS and SASEGT. Trimming removed 7 bases from V and 7 bases from J, with 16 bases in between. In DNA form, the CDR3 reads TGTGCCAGCACTCCGGAGGGAGGCCTTGAAGCTTTCTTT. As protein: CASTPEGGLEAFF.

The V call is TRBV6-5, the J call TRBJ2-7; tentative D call: TRBD1 (6 bases). CDR1 MNHEY and CDR2 SVGAGI come from the germline V gene. Trimming removed 6 bases at V and 2 bases at J, with 14 bases between. This CDR3 has 14 amino acids. The CDR3 loop reads CASSRTDSTYEQYF. The CDR3 nucleotides are TGTGCCAGCAGCCGGACAGATTCTACCTACGAGCAGTACTTC.

This clone was detected only a few times. The V gene is TRBV28, the J gene TRBJ2-1; TRBD2 aligns across 13 bases. Per the germline V gene, CDR1 is MDHEN and CDR2 is SYDVKM. The length of the CDR3 is 14 residues. J gave up 10 bases and V 2 bases, and 2 bases lay outside the gene matches. The CDR3 reads CASSLEGLAGEQFF. The CDR3 DNA follows: TGTGCCAGCAGTTTAGAGGGACTAGCGGGGGAGCAGTTCTTC.

The J gene is TRBJ2-2, the V gene TRBV2; 10 bases are a match to TRBD2. V shed 7 bases and J 7 bases; nucleotides not matched to a gene: 12. Germline V gene data show CDR1 as SNHLY and CDR2 as FYNNEI. The CDR3 extends over 16 amino acids. The CDR3 region is CASTLLAGAGIGELFF. CDR3 sequence (DNA): TGTGCCAGCACCCTTCTAGCGGGAGCGGGTATCGGGGAGCTGTTTTTT. The complete variable domain, with remaining parts taken from reference TRBV2 and TRBJ2-2, reads EPEVTQTPSHQVTQMGQEVILRCVPISNHLYFYWYRQILGQKVEFLVSFYNNEISEKSEIFDDQFSVERPDGSNFTLKIRSTKLEDSAMYFCASTLLAGAGIGELFFGEGSRLTVL.

The V and J genes are TRBV6-5 and TRBJ2-5; 8 bases map to TRBD2. V was clipped by 5 bases and J by 5 bases; unmatched bases: 10. The CDR3 runs 15 residues. CDR1 and CDR2 from the germline V gene are MNHEY and SVGAGI. CDR3 protein: CASSPLIAGRETQYF. CDR3 nucleotides: TGTGCCAGCAGTCCCCTAATAGCGGGGAGGGAGACCCAGTACTTC.

The chain is built from TRBV2 and TRBJ2-3; D gene unclear. The germline V and J ends were trimmed by 7 bases and 5 bases, with 7 bases remaining between them. Germline V gene data show CDR1 as SNHLY and CDR2 as FYNNEI. There are 11 residues in the CDR3. The CDR3 protein is CASTFQDTQYF. CDR3 bases: TGTGCCAGCACATTTCAAGATACGCAGTATTTT. The whole variable domain, filled in from reference TRBV2 and TRBJ2-3, reads EPEVTQTPSHQVTQMGQEVILRCVPISNHLYFYWYRQILGQKVEFLVSFYNNEISEKSEIFDDQFSVERPDGSNFTLKIRSTKLEDSAMYFCASTFQDTQYFGPGTRLTVL.